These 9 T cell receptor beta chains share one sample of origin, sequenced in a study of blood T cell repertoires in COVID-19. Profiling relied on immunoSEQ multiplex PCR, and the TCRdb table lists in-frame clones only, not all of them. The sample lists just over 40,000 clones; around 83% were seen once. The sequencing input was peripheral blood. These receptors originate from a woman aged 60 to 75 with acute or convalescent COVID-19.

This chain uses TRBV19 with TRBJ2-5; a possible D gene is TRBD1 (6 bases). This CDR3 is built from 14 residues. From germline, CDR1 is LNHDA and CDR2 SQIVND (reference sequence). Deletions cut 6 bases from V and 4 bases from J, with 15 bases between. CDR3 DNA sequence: TGTGCCAGTAGGTCCAGGGAGACAGGAGAGACCCAGTACTTC. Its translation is CASRSRETGETQYF. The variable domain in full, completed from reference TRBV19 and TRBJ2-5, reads DGGITQSPKYLFRKEGQNVTLSCEQNLNHDAMYWYRQDPGQGLRLIYYSQIVNDFQKGDIAEGYSVSREKKESFPLTVTSAQKNPTAFYLCASRSRETGETQYFGPGTRLLVL.

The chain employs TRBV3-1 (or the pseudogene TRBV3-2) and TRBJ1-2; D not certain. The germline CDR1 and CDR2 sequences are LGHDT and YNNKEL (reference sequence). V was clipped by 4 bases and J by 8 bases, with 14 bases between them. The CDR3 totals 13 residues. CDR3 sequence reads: CASSLRRLSGYTF. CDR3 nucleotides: TGTGCCAGCAGCCTACGGAGGTTGTCAGGCTACACCTTC.

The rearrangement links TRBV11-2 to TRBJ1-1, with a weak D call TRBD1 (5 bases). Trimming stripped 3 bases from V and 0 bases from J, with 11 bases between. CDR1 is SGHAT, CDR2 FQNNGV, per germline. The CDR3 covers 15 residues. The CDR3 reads CASSLGPTMNTEAFF. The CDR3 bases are TGTGCCAGCAGCTTGGGGCCAACGATGAACACTGAAGCTTTCTTT.

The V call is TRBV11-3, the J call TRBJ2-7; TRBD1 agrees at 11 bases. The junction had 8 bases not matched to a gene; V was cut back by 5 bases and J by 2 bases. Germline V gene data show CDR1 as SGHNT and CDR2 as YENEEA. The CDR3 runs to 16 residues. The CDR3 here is CASSLSGTGGTYEQYF. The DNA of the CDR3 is TGTGCCAGCAGCCTATCCGGGACAGGGGGGACCTACGAGCAGTACTTC.

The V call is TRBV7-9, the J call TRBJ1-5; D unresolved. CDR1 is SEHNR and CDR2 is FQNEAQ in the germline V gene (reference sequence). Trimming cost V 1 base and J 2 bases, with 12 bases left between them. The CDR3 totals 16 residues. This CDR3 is CASSLGGVRGNQPQHF. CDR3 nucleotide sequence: TGTGCCAGCAGCTTAGGCGGGGTAAGGGGCAATCAGCCCCAGCATTTT. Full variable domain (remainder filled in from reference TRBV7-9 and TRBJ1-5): DTGVSQNPRHKITKRGQNVTFRCDPISEHNRLYWYRQTLGQGPEFLTYFQNEAQLEKSRLLSDRFSAERPKGSFSTLEIQRTEQGDSAMYLCASSLGGVRGNQPQHFGDGTRLSIL.

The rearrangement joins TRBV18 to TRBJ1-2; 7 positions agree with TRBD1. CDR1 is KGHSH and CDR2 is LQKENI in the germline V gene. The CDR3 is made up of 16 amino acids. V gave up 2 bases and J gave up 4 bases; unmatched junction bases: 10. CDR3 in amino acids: CASSPTGTESLYGYTF. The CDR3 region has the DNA TGTGCCAGCTCACCAACCGGGACAGAAAGCCTCTATGGCTACACCTTC.

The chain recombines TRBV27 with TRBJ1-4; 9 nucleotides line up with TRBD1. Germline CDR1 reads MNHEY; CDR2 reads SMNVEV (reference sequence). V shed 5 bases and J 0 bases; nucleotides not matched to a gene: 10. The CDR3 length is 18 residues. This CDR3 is CASSAPGTGRATNEKLFF. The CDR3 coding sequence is TGTGCCAGCAGTGCTCCCGGGACAGGGCGAGCAACTAATGAAAAACTGTTTTTT.

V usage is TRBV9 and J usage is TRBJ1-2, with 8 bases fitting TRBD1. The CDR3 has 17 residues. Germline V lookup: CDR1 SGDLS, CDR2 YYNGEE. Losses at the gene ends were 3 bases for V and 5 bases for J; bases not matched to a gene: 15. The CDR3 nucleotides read TGTGCCAGCAGCGCCGAAAGCAGGGGGCGCCAAGGGTATGGCTACACCTTC. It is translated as CASSAESRGRQGYGYTF.

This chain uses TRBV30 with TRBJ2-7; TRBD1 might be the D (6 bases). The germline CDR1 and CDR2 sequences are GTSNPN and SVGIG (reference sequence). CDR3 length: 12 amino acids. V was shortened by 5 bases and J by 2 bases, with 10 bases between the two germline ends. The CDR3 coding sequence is TGTGCCTGGGGGCGGACAGCCTACGAGCAGTACTTC. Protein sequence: CAWGRTAYEQYF.